This TCR beta chain was identified during a study of T cell responses to AZD1222 COVID-19 vaccine (dated by TCRdb to the early 2020s). About the full investigation: AZD1222 recipients whose second dose came at about 4 weeks and those whose second dose came at about 12 weeks were combined into one group, since spike-specific TCR depth and breadth did not differ between the two schedules. A total of 233 trial participants underwent TCR sequencing, of whom roughly 210 had received two doses of AZD1222 and approximately 26 had received two doses of the MenACWY control vaccine. Trial participants were enrolled into age subgroups of 18-55, 56-69 and 70-plus years, which contained approximately 150, 30 and 60 TCR-sequenced participants, respectively.

V and J are truncated by 2 bases and 1 base respectively, leaving an intervening sequence of 9 bases. The germline V gene supplies CDR1 SGHRS and CDR2 YFSETQ. Measured from the cysteine to the phenylalanine, the CDR3 is 14 residues long. The retained sequence is limited to the CDR3, 42 bases, with the frame set at the first base. A remark on this clone: The target of this receptor is not known. There are no base qualities to consult, and no much larger clone falls within one base.

This specimen's time point label, interpreted: baseline before first vaccination. The vaccinee samples were drawn from two UK trials, COV001 and COV002, one of which was a single-blind randomized controlled phase 2/3 trial testing AZD1222 (ChAdOx1 nCoV-19) in healthy adults. For TCRbeta chain sequencing, PBMC samples were collected from trial participants at day 0 and at day 28 after the second dose. The CDR3 regions of human TCRbeta chains were analyzed by immunosequencing. On the study's bioinformatics: Repertoire TCRs were matched against a reference library of SARS-CoV-2-specific TCRs generated with the MIRA antigen-specificity platform. Breadth was defined as the fraction of unique TCRs that were SARS-CoV-2-associated. Depth was defined as the fraction of total T cells that were SARS-CoV-2-associated. Each spike-specific TCR was assigned to its reactive spike region and to a CD4 or CD8 class using the MIRA data. Log10-transformed breadth and depth values were compared by one-way ANOVA with Sidak's multiple comparisons tests. TCRdb retrieved this table from immuneACCESS and kept in-frame rearrangements only. Not all clones are present; in checked studies, unresolved V genes account for under half, and no reason is known for the remainder. V and J calls and clone size are given by that table; D and trimming were obtained from the DNA. The sample contains about 140,000 clones, roughly 90% of them found a single time. Clones ranked in the top ten supply under 2% of the sample.

The paper as a whole reports these results and caveats: Vaccine-associated CD4 TCRs spanned the whole spike protein, with dominant responses in regions 160-218 and 743-854. Because no day 14 peak-response samples were available, the repertoires could be characterized only after the peak T cell response. Nearly half of unique spike-specific TCRs reportedly recognized epitopes outside regions mutated in the B.1.351 and B.1.1.7 variants. Conclusions about previously exposed vaccinees are limited because only six or seven AZD1222 recipients were SARS-CoV-2 seropositive at baseline. A significant rise in spike-specific TCR breadth and depth was observed after two AZD1222 doses relative to day 0 and relative to MenACWY recipients. The 56-69-year group was small, and its depth increase did not reach significance, likely because of low power. Participants were mostly white British, with more females than males. The authors suggested clonal diversity may have been underestimated.

The sample here was peripheral blood, taken on day 0 of AZD1222 vaccination. This chain joins TRBV5-1 to TRBJ2-5, with TRBD1 as a weak D call on 5 bases. This TCR was recovered from an adult in good health. The nucleotide sequence reads as follows: TGCGCCAGCAGCTTTGACAGTTTCCAAGAGACCCAGTACTTC. This yields the protein CASSFDSFQETQYF. The CDR3 plus the reference TRBV5-1 and TRBJ2-5 genes for the other parts give the full variable domain: KAGVTQTPRYLIKTRGQQVTLSCSPISGHRSVSWYQQTPGQGLQFLFEYFSETQRNKGNFPGRFSGRQFSNSRSEMNVSTLELGDSALYLCASSFDSFQETQYFGPGTRLLVL.